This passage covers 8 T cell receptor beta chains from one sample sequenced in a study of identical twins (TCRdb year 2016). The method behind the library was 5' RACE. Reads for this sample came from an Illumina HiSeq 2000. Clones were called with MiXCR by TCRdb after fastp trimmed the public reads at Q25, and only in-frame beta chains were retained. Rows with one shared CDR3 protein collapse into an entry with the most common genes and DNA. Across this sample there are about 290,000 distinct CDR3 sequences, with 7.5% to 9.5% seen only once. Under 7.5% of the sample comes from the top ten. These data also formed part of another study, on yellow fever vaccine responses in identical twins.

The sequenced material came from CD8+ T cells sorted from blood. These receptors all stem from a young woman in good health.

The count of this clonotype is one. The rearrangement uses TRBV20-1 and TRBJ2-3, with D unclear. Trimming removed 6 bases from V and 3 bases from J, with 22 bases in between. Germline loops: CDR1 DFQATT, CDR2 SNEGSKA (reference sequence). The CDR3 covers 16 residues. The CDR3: CSAPRLEPVETDTQYF. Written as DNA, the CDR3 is TGCAGTGCCCCTAGACTCGAGCCCGTAGAAACAGATACGCAGTATTTT.

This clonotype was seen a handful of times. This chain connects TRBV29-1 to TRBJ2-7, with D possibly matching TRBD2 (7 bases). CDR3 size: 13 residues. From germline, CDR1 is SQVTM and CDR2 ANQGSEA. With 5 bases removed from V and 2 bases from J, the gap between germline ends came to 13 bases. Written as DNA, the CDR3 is TGCAGCGTTACCGGGGGGCAAACCTACGAGCAGTACTTC. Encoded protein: CSVTGGQTYEQYF.

The CDR3 sequence is CASNPGTGSSPLHF. DNA for the CDR3: TGTGCCAGCAACCCAGGAACAGGGAGTTCACCCCTCCACTTT. V usage is TRBV11-2 and J usage is TRBJ1-6; D is perhaps TRBD1 (6 bases). Between the trimmed V and J ends, which lost 7 bases and 9 bases, there was a span of 16 bases. CDR3 size: 14 residues. Looked up from germline, CDR1 is SGHAT and CDR2 is FQNNGV.

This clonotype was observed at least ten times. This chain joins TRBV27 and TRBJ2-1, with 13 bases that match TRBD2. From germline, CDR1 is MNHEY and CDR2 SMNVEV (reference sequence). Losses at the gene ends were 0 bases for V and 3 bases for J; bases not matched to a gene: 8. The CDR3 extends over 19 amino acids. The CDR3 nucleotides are TGTGCCAGCAGTTTATCCCCGGGACTAGCGGGATCTGGCTACAATGAGCAGTTCTTC. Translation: CASSLSPGLAGSGYNEQFF.

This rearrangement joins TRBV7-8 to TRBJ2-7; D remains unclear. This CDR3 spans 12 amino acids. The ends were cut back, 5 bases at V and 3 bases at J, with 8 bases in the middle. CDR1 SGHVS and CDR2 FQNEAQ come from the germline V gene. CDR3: CASSPDIYEQYF. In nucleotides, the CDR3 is TGTGCCAGCAGCCCAGACATCTACGAGCAGTACTTC.

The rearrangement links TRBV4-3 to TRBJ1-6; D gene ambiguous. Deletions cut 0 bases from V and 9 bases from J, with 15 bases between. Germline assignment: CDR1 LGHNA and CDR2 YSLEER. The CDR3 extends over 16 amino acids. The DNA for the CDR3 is TGCGCCAGCAGCCAAGAATTTCTCCTAGGTGGTTCACCCCTCCACTTT. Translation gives CASSQEFLLGGSPLHF.

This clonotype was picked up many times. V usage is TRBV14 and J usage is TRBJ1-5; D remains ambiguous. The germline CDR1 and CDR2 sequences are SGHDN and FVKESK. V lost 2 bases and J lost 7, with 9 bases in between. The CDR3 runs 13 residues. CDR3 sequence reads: CASSQYLGQPQHF. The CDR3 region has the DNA TGTGCCAGCAGCCAATACCTCGGCCAGCCCCAGCATTTT.

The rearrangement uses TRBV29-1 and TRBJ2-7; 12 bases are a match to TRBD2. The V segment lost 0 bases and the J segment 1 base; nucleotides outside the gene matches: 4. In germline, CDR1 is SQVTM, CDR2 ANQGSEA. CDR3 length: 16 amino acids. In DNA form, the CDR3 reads TGCAGCGTTGAAGAAGGGACTAGCGGGCCATCCTACGAGCAGTACTTC. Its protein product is CSVEEGTSGPSYEQYF.